Sequencing of this T cell receptor beta chain was carried out in a study of T-cell reconstitution after alpha-beta-depleted transplantation in children (dated by TCRdb to about 2016). Broadly, across the study: T-cell immune reconstitution after TCRalphabeta/CD19-depleted allogeneic hematopoietic cell transplantation in children was quantitatively tracked in the study by means of TCR repertoire profiling.

Library creation used PCR. The reads were generated on an Illumina HiSeq 2500. TCR libraries were prepared with molecular barcoding, using unique molecular identifiers to normalize TCRbeta repertoire quantification. In TCRdb, the public reads were trimmed at Q25 with fastp and aligned with MiXCR, with productive beta chains retained. Rows merge per CDR3 protein into single entries with the most common DNA and genes. For this sample the table gives about 610,000 distinct CDR3 sequences, of which about 10% were detected only once. Of the sample, less than 4.5% falls within the top ten clones. The germline V gene encodes CDR1 GTSNPN and CDR2 SVGIG (reference sequence). From cysteine to phenylalanine, the CDR3 is 15 amino acids long. The CDR3 DNA has 45 bases and is translated from base 1. Trimming takes 0 bases off V and 6 bases off J; junction bases not matched to a gene: 8. This clonotype was seen a few times. Its antigen is currently not known. Base qualities are not provided; no much larger clone lies one nucleotide away.

The V and J genes are TRBV30 and TRBJ2-1, and 7 bases in between align with TRBD2. This sample comprised PBMCs from the stem cell graft donor, obtained from the stem cell graft. The receptor comes from a human donor who donated a stem cell graft to a child with acute myeloid leukemia. The CDR3 corresponds to CAWSVVAGAGNEQFF. In nucleotides, the sequence is TGTGCCTGGAGTGTTGTGGCGGGAGCAGGCAATGAGCAGTTCTTC. The CDR3 plus the reference TRBV30 and TRBJ2-1 genes for the other parts give the full variable domain: SQTIHQWPATLVQPVGSPLSLECTVEGTSNPNLYWYRQAAGRGLQLLFYSVGIGQISSEVPQNLSASRPQDRQFILSSKKLLLSDSGFYLCAWSVVAGAGNEQFFGPGTRLTVL.